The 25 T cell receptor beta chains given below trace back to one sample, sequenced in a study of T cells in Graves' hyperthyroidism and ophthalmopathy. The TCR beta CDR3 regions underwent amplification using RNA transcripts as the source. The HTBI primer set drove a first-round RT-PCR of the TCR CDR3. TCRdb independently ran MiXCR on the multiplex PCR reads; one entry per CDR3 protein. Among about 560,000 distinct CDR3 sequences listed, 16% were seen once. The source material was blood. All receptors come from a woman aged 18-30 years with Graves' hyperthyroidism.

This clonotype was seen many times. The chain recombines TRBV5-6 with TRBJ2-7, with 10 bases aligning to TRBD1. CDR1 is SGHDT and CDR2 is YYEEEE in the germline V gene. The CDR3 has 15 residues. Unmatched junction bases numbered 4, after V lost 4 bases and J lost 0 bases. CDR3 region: CASSVGQGGSYEQYF. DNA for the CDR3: TGTGCCAGCAGCGTTGGACAGGGGGGCTCCTACGAGCAGTACTTC.

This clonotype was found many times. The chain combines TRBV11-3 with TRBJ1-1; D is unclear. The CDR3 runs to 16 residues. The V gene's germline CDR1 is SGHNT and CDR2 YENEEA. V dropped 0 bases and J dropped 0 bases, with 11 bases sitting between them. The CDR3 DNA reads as TGTGCCAGCAGCTTAGAGAAAGAGGAGCTGAACACTGAAGCTTTCTTT. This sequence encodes CASSLEKEELNTEAFF.

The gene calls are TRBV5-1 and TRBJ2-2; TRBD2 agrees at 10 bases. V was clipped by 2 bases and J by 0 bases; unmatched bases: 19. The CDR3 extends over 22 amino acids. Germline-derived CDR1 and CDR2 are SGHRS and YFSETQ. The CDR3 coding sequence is TGCGCCAGCAGCTTCAAAATGGTGCCTAGCGGGAGATACAAAACGAACACCGGGGAGCTGTTTTTT. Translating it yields CASSFKMVPSGRYKTNTGELFF.

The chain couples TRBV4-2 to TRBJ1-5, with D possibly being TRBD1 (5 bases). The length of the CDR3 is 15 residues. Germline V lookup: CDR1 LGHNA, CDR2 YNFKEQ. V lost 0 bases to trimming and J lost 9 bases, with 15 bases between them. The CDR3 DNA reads TGTGCCAGCAGCCAAGATCTGAGGCAGGGTAGGCCCCAGCATTTT. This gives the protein CASSQDLRQGRPQHF.

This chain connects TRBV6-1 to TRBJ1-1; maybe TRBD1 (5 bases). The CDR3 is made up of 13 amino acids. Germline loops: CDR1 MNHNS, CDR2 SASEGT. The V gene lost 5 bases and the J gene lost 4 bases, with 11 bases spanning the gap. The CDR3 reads CASSKGVSTEAFF. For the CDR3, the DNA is TGTGCCAGCAGTAAAGGGGTGAGCACTGAAGCTTTCTTT.

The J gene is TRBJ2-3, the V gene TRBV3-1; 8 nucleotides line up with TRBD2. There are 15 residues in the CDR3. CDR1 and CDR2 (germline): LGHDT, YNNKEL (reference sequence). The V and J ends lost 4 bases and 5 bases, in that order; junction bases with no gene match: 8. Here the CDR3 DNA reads TGTGCCAGCAGCCCGGCCGGGACTAGTGGAGATACGCAGTATTTT. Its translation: CASSPAGTSGDTQYF.

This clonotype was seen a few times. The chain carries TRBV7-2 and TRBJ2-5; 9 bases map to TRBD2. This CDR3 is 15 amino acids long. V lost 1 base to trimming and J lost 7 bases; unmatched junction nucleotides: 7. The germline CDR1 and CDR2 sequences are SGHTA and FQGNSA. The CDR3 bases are TGTGCCAGCAGCTTAGAGGCGGGAGGGATGGGGACCCAGTACTTC. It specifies CASSLEAGGMGTQYF. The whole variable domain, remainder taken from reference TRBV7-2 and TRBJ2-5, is GAGVSQSPSNKVTEKGKDVELRCDPISGHTALYWYRQSLGQGLEFLIYFQGNSAPDKSGLPSDRFSAERTGGSVSTLTIQRTQQEDSAVYLCASSLEAGGMGTQYFGPGTRLLVL.

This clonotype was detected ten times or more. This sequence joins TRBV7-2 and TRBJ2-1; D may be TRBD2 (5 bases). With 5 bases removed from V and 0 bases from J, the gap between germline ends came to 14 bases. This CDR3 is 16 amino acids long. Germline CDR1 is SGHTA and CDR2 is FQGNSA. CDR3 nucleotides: TGTGCCAGCAGCGCCGGAGGCTCCCTCTCCTACAATGAGCAGTTCTTC. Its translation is CASSAGGSLSYNEQFF.

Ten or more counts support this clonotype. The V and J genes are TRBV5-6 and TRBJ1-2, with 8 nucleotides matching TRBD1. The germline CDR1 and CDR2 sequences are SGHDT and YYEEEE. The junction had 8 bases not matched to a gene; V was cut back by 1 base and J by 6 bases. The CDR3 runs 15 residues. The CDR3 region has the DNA TGTGCCAGCAGCTTGTATCCAGGGGGCAGGAATGGCTACACCTTC. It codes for CASSLYPGGRNGYTF.

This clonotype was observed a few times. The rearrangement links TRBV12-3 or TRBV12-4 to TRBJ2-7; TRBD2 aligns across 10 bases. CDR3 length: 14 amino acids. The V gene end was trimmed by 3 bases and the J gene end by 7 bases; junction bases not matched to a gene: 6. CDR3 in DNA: TGTGCCAGCAGTTTGGCTAGCGGGGGCGGGGAGCAGTACTTC. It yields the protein CASSLASGGGEQYF.

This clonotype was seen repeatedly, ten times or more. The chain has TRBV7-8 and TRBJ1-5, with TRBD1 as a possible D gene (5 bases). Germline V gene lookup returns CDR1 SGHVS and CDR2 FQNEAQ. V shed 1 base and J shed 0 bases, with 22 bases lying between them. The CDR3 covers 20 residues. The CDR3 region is CASSLDGRDPGDYSNQPQHF. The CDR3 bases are TGTGCCAGCAGCTTAGACGGGCGGGACCCTGGGGACTATAGCAATCAGCCCCAGCATTTT.

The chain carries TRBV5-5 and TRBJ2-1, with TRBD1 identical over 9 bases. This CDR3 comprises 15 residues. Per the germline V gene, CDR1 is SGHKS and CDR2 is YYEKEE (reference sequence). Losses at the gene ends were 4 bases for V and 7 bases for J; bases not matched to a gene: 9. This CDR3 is CASSQTGTGRNEQFF. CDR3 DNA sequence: TGTGCCAGCAGCCAGACCGGGACAGGGAGAAATGAGCAGTTCTTC. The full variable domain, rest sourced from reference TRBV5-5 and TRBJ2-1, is DAGVTQSPTHLIKTRGQQVTLRCSPISGHKSVSWYQQVLGQGPQFIFQYYEKEERGRGNFPDRFSARQFPNYSSELNVNALLLGDSALYLCASSQTGTGRNEQFFGPGTRLTVL.

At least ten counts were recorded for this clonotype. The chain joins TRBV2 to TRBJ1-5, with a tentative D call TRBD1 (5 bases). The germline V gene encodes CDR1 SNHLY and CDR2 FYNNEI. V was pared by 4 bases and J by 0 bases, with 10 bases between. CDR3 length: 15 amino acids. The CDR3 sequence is CASSVQEDSNQPQHF. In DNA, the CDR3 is TGTGCCAGCAGTGTACAGGAGGATAGCAATCAGCCCCAGCATTTT.

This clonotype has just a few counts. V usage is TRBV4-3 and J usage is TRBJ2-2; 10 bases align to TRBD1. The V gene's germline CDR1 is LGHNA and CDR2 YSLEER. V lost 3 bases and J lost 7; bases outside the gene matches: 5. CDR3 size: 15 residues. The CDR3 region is CASSQGQGRHGELFF. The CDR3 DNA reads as TGCGCCAGCAGCCAGGGACAGGGGAGGCACGGGGAGCTGTTTTTT.

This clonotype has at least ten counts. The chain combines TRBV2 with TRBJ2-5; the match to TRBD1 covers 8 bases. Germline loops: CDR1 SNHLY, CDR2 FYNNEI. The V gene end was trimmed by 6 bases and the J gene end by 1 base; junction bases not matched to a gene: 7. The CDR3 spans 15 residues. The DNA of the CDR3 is TGTGCCAGCAGCGCCACCAGGGGGCCCCAAGAGACCCAGTACTTC. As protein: CASSATRGPQETQYF.

For the CDR3, the DNA is TGCAGTGCTCTATTACTAGGGACTAGCAGCAATGAGCAGTTCTTC. Protein sequence: CSALLLGTSSNEQFF. This chain connects TRBV20-1 to TRBJ2-1; 9 bases line up with TRBD2. J lost 6 bases, V lost 5 bases, and 11 bases had no gene match. CDR3 length: 15 residues. Germline V lookup: CDR1 DFQATT, CDR2 SNEGSKA (reference sequence).

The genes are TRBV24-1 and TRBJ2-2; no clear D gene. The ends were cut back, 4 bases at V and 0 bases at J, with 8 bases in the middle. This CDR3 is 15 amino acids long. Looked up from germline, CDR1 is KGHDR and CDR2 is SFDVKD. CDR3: CATSDPTPNTGELFF. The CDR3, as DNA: TGTGCCACCAGTGACCCAACACCGAACACCGGGGAGCTGTTTTTT.

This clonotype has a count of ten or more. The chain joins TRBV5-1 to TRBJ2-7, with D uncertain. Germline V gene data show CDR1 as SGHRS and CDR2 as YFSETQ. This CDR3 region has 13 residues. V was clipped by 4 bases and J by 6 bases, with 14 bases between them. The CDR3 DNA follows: TGCGCCAGCAGCACGCCGCAGGAAAGCGAGCAGTACTTC. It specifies CASSTPQESEQYF.

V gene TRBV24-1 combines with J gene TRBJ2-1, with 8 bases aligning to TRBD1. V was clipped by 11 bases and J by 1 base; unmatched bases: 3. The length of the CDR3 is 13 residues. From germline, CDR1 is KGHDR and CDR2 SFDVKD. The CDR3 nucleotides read TGTGCCAGCAGGGGGCCTTCCTACAATGAGCAGTTCTTC. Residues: CASRGPSYNEQFF.

The CDR3 nucleotides read TGTGCCAGCAGCTTAGTGCCAGGCCAGTCCTACGAGCAGTACTTC. This codes for CASSLVPGQSYEQYF. The J gene is TRBJ2-7, the V gene TRBV13; no firm D call. There are 15 residues in the CDR3. CDR1 and CDR2 from the germline V gene are PRHDT and FYEKMQ (reference sequence). V lost 1 base to trimming and J lost 1 base, with 11 bases between them.

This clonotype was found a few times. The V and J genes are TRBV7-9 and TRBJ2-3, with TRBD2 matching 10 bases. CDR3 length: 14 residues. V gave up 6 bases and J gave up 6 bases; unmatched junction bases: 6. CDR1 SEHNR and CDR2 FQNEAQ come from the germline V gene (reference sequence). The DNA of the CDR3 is TGTGCCAGCAGTATAGCGGGGGGTCAGGATACGCAGTATTTT. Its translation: CASSIAGGQDTQYF.

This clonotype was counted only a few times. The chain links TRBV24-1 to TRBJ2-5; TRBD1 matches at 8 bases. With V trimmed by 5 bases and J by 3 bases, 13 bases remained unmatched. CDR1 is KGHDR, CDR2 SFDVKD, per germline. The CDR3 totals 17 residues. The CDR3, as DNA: TGTGCCACCAGTGTTCTCACAGGGGGAGCAGCTAAAGAGACCCAGTACTTC. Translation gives CATSVLTGGAAKETQYF.

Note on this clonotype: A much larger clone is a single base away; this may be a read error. The CDR3 region is CSAPSVRNTEASF. DNA for the CDR3: TGCAGTGCTCCCTCTGTCCGGAACACTGAAGCTTCCTTT. J is TRBJ1-1 and V is TRBV20-1; unclear D gene. Germline V gene lookup returns CDR1 DFQATT and CDR2 SNEGSKA (reference sequence). This CDR3 has 13 amino acids.

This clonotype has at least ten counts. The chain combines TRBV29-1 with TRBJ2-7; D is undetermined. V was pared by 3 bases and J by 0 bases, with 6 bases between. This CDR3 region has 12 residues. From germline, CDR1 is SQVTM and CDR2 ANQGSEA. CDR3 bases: TGCAGCGTTGAGTCAGCCTCCTACGAGCAGTACTTC. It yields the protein CSVESASYEQYF.

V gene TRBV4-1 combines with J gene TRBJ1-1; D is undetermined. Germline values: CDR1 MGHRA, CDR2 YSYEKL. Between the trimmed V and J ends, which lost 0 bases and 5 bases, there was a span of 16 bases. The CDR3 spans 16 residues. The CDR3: CASSQDETRRKTEAFF. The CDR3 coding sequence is TGCGCCAGCAGCCAAGATGAGACCAGGAGGAAAACTGAAGCTTTCTTT.